This T cell receptor beta chain emerged from a study of a mutant IDH1 vaccine in newly diagnosed glioma. Time point noted: baseline, week 1 (first vaccination visit). The treatment here: pre-vaccination baseline after standard-of-care therapy. The CDR3 sequence is 16 residues long. Germline V lookup: CDR1 MNHEY, CDR2 SMNVEV (reference sequence). Trimming cost V 0 bases and J 2 bases, with 14 bases left between them. Generated by immunoSEQ multiplex PCR, the TCRdb table keeps only in-frame clones and is missing some. The sample consists of under 35,000 clones, roughly 87% of them appearing once. This chain joins TRBV27 and TRBJ2-7, with D maybe TRBD1 (6 bases). This sample comprised PBMCs, obtained from a glioma patient treated with radiotherapy, temozolomide or both. The origin of this receptor is a man younger than 40 with glioma. The CDR3, as DNA: TGTGCCAGCAGTTTATCGCCGGACAGCACTGCCTACGAGCAGTACTTC. Protein product: CASSLSPDSTAYEQYF.